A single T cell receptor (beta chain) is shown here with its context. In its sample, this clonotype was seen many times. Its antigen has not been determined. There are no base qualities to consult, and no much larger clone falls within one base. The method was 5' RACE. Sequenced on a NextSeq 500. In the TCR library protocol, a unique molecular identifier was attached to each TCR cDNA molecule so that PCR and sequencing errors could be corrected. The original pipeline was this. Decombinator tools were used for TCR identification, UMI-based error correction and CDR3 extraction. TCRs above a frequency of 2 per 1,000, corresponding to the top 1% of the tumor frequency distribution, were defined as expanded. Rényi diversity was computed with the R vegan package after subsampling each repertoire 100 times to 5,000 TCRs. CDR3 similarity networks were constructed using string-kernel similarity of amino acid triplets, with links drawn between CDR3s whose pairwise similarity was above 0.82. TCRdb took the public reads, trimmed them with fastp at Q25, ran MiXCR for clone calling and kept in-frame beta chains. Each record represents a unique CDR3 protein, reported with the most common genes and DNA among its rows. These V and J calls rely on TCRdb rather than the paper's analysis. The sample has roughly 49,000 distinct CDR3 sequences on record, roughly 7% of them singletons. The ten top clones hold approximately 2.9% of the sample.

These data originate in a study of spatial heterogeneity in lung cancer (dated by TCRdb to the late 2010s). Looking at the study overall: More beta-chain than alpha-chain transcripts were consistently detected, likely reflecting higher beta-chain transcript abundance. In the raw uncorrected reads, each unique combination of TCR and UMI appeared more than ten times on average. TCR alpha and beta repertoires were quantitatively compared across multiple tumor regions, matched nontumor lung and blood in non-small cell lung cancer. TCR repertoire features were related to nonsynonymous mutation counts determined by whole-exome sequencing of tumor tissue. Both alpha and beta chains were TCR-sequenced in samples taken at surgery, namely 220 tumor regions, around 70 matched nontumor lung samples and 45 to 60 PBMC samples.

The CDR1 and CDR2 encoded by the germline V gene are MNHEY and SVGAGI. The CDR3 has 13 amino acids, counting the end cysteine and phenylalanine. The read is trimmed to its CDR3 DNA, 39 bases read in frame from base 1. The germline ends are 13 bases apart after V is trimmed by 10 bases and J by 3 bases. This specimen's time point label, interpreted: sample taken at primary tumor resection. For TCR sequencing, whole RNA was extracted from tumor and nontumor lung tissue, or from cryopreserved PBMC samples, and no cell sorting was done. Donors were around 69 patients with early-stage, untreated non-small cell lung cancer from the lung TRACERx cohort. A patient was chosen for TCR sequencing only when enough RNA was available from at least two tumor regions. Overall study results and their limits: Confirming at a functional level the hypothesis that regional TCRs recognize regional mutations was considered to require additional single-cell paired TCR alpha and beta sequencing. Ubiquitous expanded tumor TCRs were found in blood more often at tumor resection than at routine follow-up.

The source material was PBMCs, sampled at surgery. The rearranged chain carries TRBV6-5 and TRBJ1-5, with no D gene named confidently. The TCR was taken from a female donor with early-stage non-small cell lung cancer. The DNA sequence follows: TGTGCCACCGGGCGGGGAGCCAATCAGCCCCAGCATTTT. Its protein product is CATGRGANQPQHF.